The 26 T cell receptor beta chains below all came from one sample that was sequenced in a study of beta chain features in type 1 diabetes. Every bit of the isolated RNA underwent reverse transcription, so sequencing read expressed TCRB transcripts. This table comes from immunoSEQ multiplex PCR, and its TCRdb copy is limited to in-frame clones, with some not included. The sample has 850,000 to 900,000 clones, roughly 15% seen once; the top ten hold 0.02% to 0.03%. The specimen sequenced was naive CD4+ T cells from blood. These receptor sequences come from a woman aged 18-35 years in good health.

A few counts support this clone. The chain couples TRBV4-2 to TRBJ2-1; 7 bases match TRBD1. This CDR3 is built from 16 residues. Per germline, CDR1 LGHNA and CDR2 YNFKEQ. The trim removed 4 bases at V and 5 bases at J, leaving 11 bases unmatched. The CDR3 protein is CASSRNTGTVDNEQFF. For the CDR3, the DNA is TGTGCCAGCAGCCGCAATACCGGGACAGTAGACAATGAGCAGTTCTTC.

The chain employs TRBV6-5 and TRBJ2-7; D might be TRBD1 (5 bases). Trimming left V 6 bases short and J 4 bases short, with 10 bases between. The CDR3 is 12 residues long. The V gene's germline CDR1 is MNHEY and CDR2 SVGAGI. CDR3 loop: CASSQTAYEQYF. In nucleotides, the CDR3 is TGTGCCAGCAGCCAGACAGCGTACGAGCAGTACTTC.

CDR3 sequence reads: CASSLVAGGILNEQFF. The CDR3 DNA is TGTGCCAGCAGCTTGGTTGCGGGAGGGATTTTAAATGAGCAGTTCTTC. V gene TRBV5-4 combines with J gene TRBJ2-1; 9 bases map to TRBD2. The CDR3 length is 16 residues. Germline lookup yields CDR1 SGHNT and CDR2 YYREEE (reference sequence). Trimming removed 0 bases from V and 7 bases from J; junction bases left unmatched: 8. The full variable domain, with the rest looked up from reference TRBV5-4 and TRBJ2-1, is ETGVTQSPTHLIKTRGQQVTLRCSSQSGHNTVSWYQQALGQGPQFIFQYYREEENGRGNFPPRFSGLQFPNYSSELNVNALELDDSALYLCASSLVAGGILNEQFFGPGTRLTVL.

This clone was seen more than once but under ten times. CDR3: CASSLGESDTQYF. Here the CDR3 DNA reads TGTGCCAGCAGCTTGGGGGAGTCGGATACGCAGTATTTT. The genes are TRBV7-2 and TRBJ2-3; D possibly uses TRBD1 or TRBD2 (5 bases each). The CDR3 totals 13 residues. Trimming removed 3 bases at V and 6 bases at J, with 10 bases between. Germline V gene lookup returns CDR1 SGHTA and CDR2 FQGNSA. Full variable domain (rest looked up from reference TRBV7-2 and TRBJ2-3): GAGVSQSPSNKVTEKGKDVELRCDPISGHTALYWYRQSLGQGLEFLIYFQGNSAPDKSGLPSDRFSAERTGGSVSTLTIQRTQQEDSAVYLCASSLGESDTQYFGPGTRLTVL.

The chain has TRBV5-1 and TRBJ2-1, with D perhaps TRBD2 (5 bases). Looked up from germline, CDR1 is SGHRS and CDR2 is YFSETQ. V lost 2 bases and J 6 bases, leaving 9 bases between the germline ends. CDR3 length equals 13 residues. This CDR3 reads CASSFGGSNEQFF. The DNA for the CDR3 is TGCGCCAGCAGCTTTGGTGGGAGCAATGAGCAGTTCTTC.

This clone has more than one count but fewer than ten. The chain couples TRBV5-4 to TRBJ2-1, with 7 bases that match TRBD2. V was clipped by 0 bases and J by 4 bases; unmatched bases: 4. Germline CDR1 and CDR2: SGHNT and YYREEE (reference sequence). The CDR3 is made up of 15 amino acids. CDR3 amino acids: CASSLGGSGYNEQFF. In DNA, the CDR3 is TGTGCCAGCAGCTTGGGCGGGAGCGGTTACAATGAGCAGTTCTTC.

In its sample, this clone was seen a few times. The chain combines TRBV5-1 with TRBJ1-1; D is ambiguous. Germline-derived CDR1 and CDR2 are SGHRS and YFSETQ. The CDR3 is made up of 15 amino acids. Trimming removed 0 bases at V and 0 bases at J, with 9 bases between. CDR3 residues: CASSLVGEMNTEAFF. The DNA for the CDR3 is TGCGCCAGCAGCTTGGTCGGGGAGATGAACACTGAAGCTTTCTTT.

The gene calls are TRBV6-5 and TRBJ2-6, with D unresolved. Trimming took off 4 bases at V and 4 bases at J, with 11 bases between the two ends. From germline, CDR1 is MNHEY and CDR2 SVGAGI. There are 15 residues in the CDR3. CDR3 protein: CASSSLHAGANVLTF. Written as DNA, the CDR3 is TGTGCCAGCAGTTCCTTACATGCAGGGGCCAACGTCCTGACTTTC.

The chain carries TRBV15 and TRBJ2-7, with 8 bases fitting TRBD1. The CDR3 loop spans 14 amino acids. Germline V gene data show CDR1 as LNHNV and CDR2 as YYDKDF (reference sequence). Trimming cost V 1 base and J 6 bases; bases outside gene matches: 5. CDR3: CATSRGDRGPEQYF. For the CDR3, the DNA is TGTGCCACCAGCAGAGGAGACAGGGGTCCCGAGCAGTACTTC.

CDR3 sequence: CASSKASDRGLRCTGELFF. In nucleotides, the CDR3 is TGTGCCAGCAGCAAAGCCAGCGACAGGGGGCTACGTTGCACCGGGGAGCTGTTTTTT. This rearrangement joins TRBV21-1 to TRBJ2-2; TRBD1 reflects the table's D call only, with no check against the DNA. TRBV21-1 is given as a pseudogene. The CDR3 runs 19 residues.

The CDR3 coding sequence is TGTGCCAGCAGTTTATCTGGAAAAGATGGCTACACCTTC. Protein sequence: CASSLSGKDGYTF. The rearrangement links TRBV27 to TRBJ1-2; D remains unclear. The CDR3 has 13 amino acids. Germline CDR1 and CDR2: MNHEY and SMNVEV (reference sequence). Trimming removed 0 bases from V and 6 bases from J, with 8 bases in between.

The chain is built from TRBV29-1 and TRBJ2-2; D unresolved. This CDR3 is built from 12 residues. CDR1 is SQVTM and CDR2 is ANQGSEA in the germline V gene. Between the trimmed V and J ends, which lost 4 bases and 6 bases, there was a span of 9 bases. DNA for the CDR3: TGCAGCGTTGTGTTCGGTCCCGGGGAGCTGTTTTTT. Its translation: CSVVFGPGELFF.

This clone has only a few counts. The gene calls are TRBV2 and TRBJ2-4, with 8 nucleotides matching TRBD2. The CDR3 sequence is 14 residues long. J gave up 7 bases and V 5 bases, and 7 bases lay outside the gene matches. CDR1 is SNHLY and CDR2 is FYNNEI in the germline V gene. The CDR3 protein is CASSPGTSRNIQYF. The CDR3 region has the DNA TGTGCCAGCAGTCCCGGGACTAGTCGTAACATTCAGTACTTC.

The table lists this clone with a few counts. This chain joins TRBV9 and TRBJ2-1; 10 nucleotides line up with TRBD2. V gave up 4 bases and J gave up 3 bases; unmatched junction bases: 13. The length of the CDR3 is 18 residues. Looked up from germline, CDR1 is SGDLS and CDR2 is YYNGEE. The CDR3 sequence is CASSLQAQLAGFYNEQFF. CDR3 in DNA: TGTGCCAGCAGCCTACAAGCTCAACTAGCGGGATTCTACAATGAGCAGTTCTTC.

This sequence joins TRBV29-1 and TRBJ2-1; TRBD1 might be the D (5 bases). This CDR3 is 13 amino acids long. Germline V CDR1 and CDR2: SQVTM, ANQGSEA. Trimming pared 4 bases from V and 9 bases from J, leaving 16 bases between. The CDR3 DNA reads as TGCAGCGTTGGCAGACAACAAAGGGGTGAGCAGTTCTTC. This translates into CSVGRQQRGEQFF.

The chain is built from TRBV28 and TRBJ2-2; 8 bases match TRBD1. This CDR3 is 17 amino acids long. From germline, CDR1 is MDHEN and CDR2 SYDVKM. J gave up 5 bases and V 2 bases, and 10 bases lay outside the gene matches. The CDR3 DNA sequence: TGTGCCAGCAGTTTACTCTCCGACAGGGGCTTAACCGGGGAGCTGTTTTTT. Protein product: CASSLLSDRGLTGELFF.

This chain uses TRBV6-1 with TRBJ2-5; D possibly corresponds to TRBD1 (8 bases). This CDR3 is 14 amino acids long. The V gene lost 6 bases and the J gene lost 5 bases, with 16 bases spanning the gap. Germline assignment: CDR1 MNHNS and CDR2 SASEGT. The CDR3 spells CASSNGQGGETQYF. The CDR3 DNA is TGTGCCAGCAGCAACGGACAGGGAGGGGAGACCCAGTACTTC.

The rearrangement uses TRBV7-2 and TRBJ2-6; D not certain. Germline V lookup: CDR1 SGHTA, CDR2 FQGNSA. V lost 6 bases, J lost 2 bases, and 8 bases lay in between. CDR3 length: 14 residues. In DNA, the CDR3 is TGTGCCAGCAGTGGGGTTACTGGGGCCAACGTCCTGACTTTC. This encodes CASSGVTGANVLTF.

This clone was seen a handful of times. The chain carries TRBV15 and TRBJ1-5, with no clear D. Germline CDR1 reads LNHNV; CDR2 reads YYDKDF (reference sequence). V gave up 5 bases and J gave up 0 bases, with 11 bases separating them. The CDR3 is 15 amino acids. CDR3 sequence reads: CATSLKTVSNQPQHF. CDR3 coding DNA: TGTGCCACCAGCCTGAAGACGGTTAGCAATCAGCCCCAGCATTTT.

Only a few counts were recorded for this clone. This chain connects TRBV29-1 to TRBJ1-4; D remains unclear. V gave up 5 bases and J gave up 8 bases, with 9 bases separating them. Germline lookup yields CDR1 SQVTM and CDR2 ANQGSEA. The CDR3 has 11 residues. Here the CDR3 reads CSVLREEKLFF. CDR3 nucleotides: TGCAGCGTTCTACGGGAGGAAAAACTGTTTTTT.

V usage is TRBV5-6 and J usage is TRBJ2-1; D uncertain. V was shortened by 2 bases and J by 0 bases, with 12 bases between the two germline ends. This CDR3 contains 16 residues. The germline V gene has CDR1 SGHDT and CDR2 YYEEEE. The CDR3 DNA is TGTGCCAGCAGCTTCTTGGCGCCAAGCTCCTACAATGAGCAGTTCTTC. Encoded protein: CASSFLAPSSYNEQFF.

The V call is TRBV10-3, the J call TRBJ1-1; D unresolved. V was trimmed by 10 bases and J by 0 bases, leaving 9 bases between them. CDR1 ENHRY and CDR2 SYGVKD come from the germline V gene. There are 12 residues in the CDR3. The CDR3 loop reads CATGGMNTEAFF. For the CDR3, the DNA is TGTGCCACCGGAGGCATGAACACTGAAGCTTTCTTT.

This clone was seen a handful of times. The CDR3 sequence is CASSRNQGNWYF. CDR3 in DNA: TGTGCCAGCTCACGCAACCAGGGTAATTGGTACTTC. This chain links TRBV18 with TRBJ2-7; weak D call: TRBD1 (5 bases). Germline CDR1 reads KGHSH; CDR2 reads LQKENI. Trimming took off 4 bases at V and 12 bases at J, with 16 bases between the two ends. The CDR3 has 12 amino acids.

V gene TRBV18 combines with J gene TRBJ2-5; D remains ambiguous. V lost 6 bases and J 5 bases, leaving 10 bases between the germline ends. The CDR3 runs to 12 residues. Germline CDR1 and CDR2: KGHSH and LQKENI. CDR3 nucleotide sequence: TGTGCCAGCTCCCCCGGCATGGAGACCCAGTACTTC. Translating gives CASSPGMETQYF. The entire variable domain, with the rest obtained from reference TRBV18 and TRBJ2-5, is as follows: NAGVMQNPRHLVRRRGQEARLRCSPMKGHSHVYWYRQLPEEGLKFMVYLQKENIIDESGMPKERFSAEFPKEGPSILRIQQVVRGDSAAYFCASSPGMETQYFGPGTRLLVL.

V gene TRBV29-1 combines with J gene TRBJ2-7; D might be TRBD2 (6 bases). This CDR3 has 13 residues. Per the germline V gene, CDR1 is SQVTM and CDR2 is ANQGSEA. The V and J ends lost 5 bases and 3 bases respectively, with 14 bases between them. Here the CDR3 DNA reads TGCAGCGTTCGGCGGGAAACGGGCTACGAGCAGTACTTC. This encodes CSVRRETGYEQYF.

This clone has just a few counts. The chain combines TRBV11-2 with TRBJ2-1; 11 positions agree with TRBD2. CDR3 size: 17 residues. V lost 4 bases and J lost 7; bases outside the gene matches: 12. The germline CDR1 and CDR2 sequences are SGHAT and FQNNGV. CDR3 nucleotides: TGTGCCAGCAGCTCCAGCTTTCCGGGACTAGCGGTTAATGAGCAGTTCTTC. The encoded protein is CASSSSFPGLAVNEQFF.